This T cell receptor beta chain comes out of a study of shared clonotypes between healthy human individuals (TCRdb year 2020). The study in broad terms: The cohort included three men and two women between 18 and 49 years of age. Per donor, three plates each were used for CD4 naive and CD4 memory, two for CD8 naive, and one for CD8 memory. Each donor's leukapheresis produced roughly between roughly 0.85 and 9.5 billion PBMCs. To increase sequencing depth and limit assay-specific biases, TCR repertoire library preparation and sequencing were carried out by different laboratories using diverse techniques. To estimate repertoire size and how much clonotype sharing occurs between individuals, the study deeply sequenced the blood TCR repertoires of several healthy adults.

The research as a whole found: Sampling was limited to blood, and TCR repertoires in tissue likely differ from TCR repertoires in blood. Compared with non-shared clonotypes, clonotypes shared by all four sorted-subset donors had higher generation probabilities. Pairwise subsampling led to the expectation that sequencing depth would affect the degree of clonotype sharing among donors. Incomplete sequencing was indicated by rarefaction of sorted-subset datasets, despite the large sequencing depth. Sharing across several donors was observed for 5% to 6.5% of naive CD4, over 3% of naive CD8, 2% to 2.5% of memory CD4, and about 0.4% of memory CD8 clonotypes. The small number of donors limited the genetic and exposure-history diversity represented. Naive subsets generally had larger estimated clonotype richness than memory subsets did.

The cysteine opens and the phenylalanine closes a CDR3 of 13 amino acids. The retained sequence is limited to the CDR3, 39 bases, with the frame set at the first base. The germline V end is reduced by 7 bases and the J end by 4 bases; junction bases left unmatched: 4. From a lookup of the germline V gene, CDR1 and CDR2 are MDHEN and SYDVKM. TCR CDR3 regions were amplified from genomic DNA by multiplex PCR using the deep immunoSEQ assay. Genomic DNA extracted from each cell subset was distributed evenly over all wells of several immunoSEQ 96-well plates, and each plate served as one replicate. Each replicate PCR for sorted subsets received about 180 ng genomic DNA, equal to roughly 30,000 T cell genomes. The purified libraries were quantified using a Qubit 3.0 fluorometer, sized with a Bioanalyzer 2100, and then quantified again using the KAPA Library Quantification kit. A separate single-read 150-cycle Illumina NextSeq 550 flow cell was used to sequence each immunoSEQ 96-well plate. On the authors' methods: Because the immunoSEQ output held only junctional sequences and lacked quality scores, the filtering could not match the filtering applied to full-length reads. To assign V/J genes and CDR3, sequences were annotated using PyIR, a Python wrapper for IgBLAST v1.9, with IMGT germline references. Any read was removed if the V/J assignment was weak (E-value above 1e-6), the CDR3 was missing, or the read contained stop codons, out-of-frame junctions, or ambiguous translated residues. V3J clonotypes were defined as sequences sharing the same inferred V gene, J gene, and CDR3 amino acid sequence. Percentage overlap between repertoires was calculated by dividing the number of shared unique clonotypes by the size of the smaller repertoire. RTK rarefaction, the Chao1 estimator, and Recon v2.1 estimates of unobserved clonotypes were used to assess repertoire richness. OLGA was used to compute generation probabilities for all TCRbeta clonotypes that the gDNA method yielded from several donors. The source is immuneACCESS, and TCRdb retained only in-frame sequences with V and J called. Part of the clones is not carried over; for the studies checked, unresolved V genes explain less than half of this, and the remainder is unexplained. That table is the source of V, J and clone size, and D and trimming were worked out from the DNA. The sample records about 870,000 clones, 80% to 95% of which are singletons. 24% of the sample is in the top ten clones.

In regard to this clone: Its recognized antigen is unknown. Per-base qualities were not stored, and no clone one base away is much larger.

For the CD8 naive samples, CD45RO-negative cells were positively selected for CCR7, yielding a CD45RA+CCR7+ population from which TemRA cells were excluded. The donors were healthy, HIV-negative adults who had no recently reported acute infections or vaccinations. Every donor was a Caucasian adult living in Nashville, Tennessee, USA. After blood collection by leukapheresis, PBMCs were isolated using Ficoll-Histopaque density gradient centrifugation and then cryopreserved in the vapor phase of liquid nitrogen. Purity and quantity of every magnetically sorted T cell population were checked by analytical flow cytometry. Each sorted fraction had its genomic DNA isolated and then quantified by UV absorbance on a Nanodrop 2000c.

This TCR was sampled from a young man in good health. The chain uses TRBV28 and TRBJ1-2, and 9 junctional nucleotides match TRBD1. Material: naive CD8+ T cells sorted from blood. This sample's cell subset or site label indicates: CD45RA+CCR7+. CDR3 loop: CASTWTGAYGYTF. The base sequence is TGTGCCAGCACCTGGACAGGGGCCTATGGCTACACCTTC.